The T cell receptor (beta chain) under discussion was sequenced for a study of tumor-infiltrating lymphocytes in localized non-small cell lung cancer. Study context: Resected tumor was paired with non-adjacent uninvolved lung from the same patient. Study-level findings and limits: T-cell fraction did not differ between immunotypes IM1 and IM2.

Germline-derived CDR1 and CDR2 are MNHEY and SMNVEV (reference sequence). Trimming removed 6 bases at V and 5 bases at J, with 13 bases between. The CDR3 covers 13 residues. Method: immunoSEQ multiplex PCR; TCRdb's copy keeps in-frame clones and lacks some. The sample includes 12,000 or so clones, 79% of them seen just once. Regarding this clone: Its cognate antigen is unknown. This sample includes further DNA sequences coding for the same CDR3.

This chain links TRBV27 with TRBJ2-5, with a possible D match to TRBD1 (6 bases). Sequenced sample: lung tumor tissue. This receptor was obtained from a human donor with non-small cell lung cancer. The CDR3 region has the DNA TGTGCCAGCAGATCTACAGGGCGGGAGACCCAGTACTTC. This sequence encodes CASRSTGRETQYF.